One and the same sample provided the 3 T cell receptor beta chains below, sequenced in a study of T-cell reconstitution after alpha-beta-depleted transplantation in children. As it was prepared, the TCRbeta library received unique molecular identifiers. A single record per CDR3 protein comes from TCRdb applying MiXCR to the PCR reads. Here the sample spans a few hundred thousand distinct CDR3 sequences, around an eighth being singletons. The sample in question was PBMCs from the stem cell graft donor, obtained from the stem cell graft. The receptor source for this set is a human donor who donated a stem cell graft to a child with combined immunodeficiency.

The table lists this clonotype with a few counts. The chain carries TRBV12-3 or TRBV12-4 and TRBJ2-7, with a possible D match to TRBD1 (7 bases). This CDR3 has 19 amino acids. V lost 3 bases and J 1 base, leaving 25 bases between the germline ends. In DNA, the CDR3 is TGTGCCAGCAGTTTGGAGGGTCGTTGGCAGGGGGTCGGTTCCTACGAGCAGTACTTC. Protein sequence: CASSLEGRWQGVGSYEQYF.

This clonotype was detected many times. The CDR3 nucleotides are TGCAGCGTTGGACTGGGATCAGAGACCCAGTACTTC. Protein: CSVGLGSETQYF. This chain uses TRBV29-1 with TRBJ2-5; D is uncertain. Trimming left V 4 bases short and J 4 bases short, with 10 bases between. In germline, CDR1 is SQVTM, CDR2 ANQGSEA. The CDR3 contains 12 residues. Looking up the rest from reference TRBV29-1 and TRBJ2-5 gives the full variable domain: SAVISQKPSRDICQRGTSLTIQCQVDSQVTMMFWYRQQPGQSLTLIATANQGSEATYESGFVIDKFPISRPNLTFSTLTVSNMSPEDSSIYLCSVGLGSETQYFGPGTRLLVL.

This clonotype was observed a few times. This chain joins TRBV6-5 and TRBJ2-7; 7 nucleotides align to TRBD2. This CDR3 contains 14 residues. V dropped 6 bases and J dropped 2; count of bases not matched to a gene: 7. Germline assignment: CDR1 MNHEY and CDR2 SVGAGI. As DNA, the CDR3 is TGTGCCAGCAGCAATGGGGGGGGGACCTACGAGCAGTACTTC. Residues: CASSNGGGTYEQYF.